The rows below give T cell receptor beta chains drawn from one sample of a study of control samples from healthy donors and cancer patients. The assay was immunoSEQ multiplex PCR, and TCRdb's table has in-frame clones only and misses some. The sample lists about 170,000 clones, 94% occurring once. Sample: blood. Every receptor here comes from a woman younger than 35 in good health. CDR3s leave out the opening cysteine and the closing phenylalanine or tryptophan. Fields, in order: D gene, J gene, V gene, CDR3 protein. A D gene is named only where the DNA matches it firmly.

d_call: TRBD1
j_call: TRBJ1-2
v_call: TRBV7-2
cdr3_aa: ASSLQRDRLGYT

d_call: TRBD1
j_call: TRBJ1-5
v_call: TRBV10-3
cdr3_aa: AISAGQGNSNQPQH

d_call: TRBD2
j_call: TRBJ2-5
v_call: TRBV4-2
cdr3_aa: ASSQDVSGGASVETQY

d_call: -
j_call: TRBJ2-7
v_call: TRBV7-9
cdr3_aa: ASSLARGYEQY

d_call: TRBD2
j_call: TRBJ2-5
v_call: TRBV7-9
cdr3_aa: ASRFGRGETQY

d_call: TRBD1
j_call: TRBJ1-2
v_call: TRBV28
cdr3_aa: ASSNPRDREITQWGYT

d_call: TRBD2
j_call: TRBJ2-1
v_call: TRBV19
cdr3_aa: ASKREGLNEQF

d_call: -
j_call: TRBJ2-1
v_call: TRBV6-2/TRBV6-3
cdr3_aa: ASSYLKSSYNEQF

d_call: -
j_call: TRBJ2-2
v_call: TRBV7-3
cdr3_aa: ASSPNSLANTGELF

d_call: TRBD1
j_call: TRBJ1-2
v_call: TRBV6-5
cdr3_aa: ASSRTGTNYGYT

d_call: -
j_call: TRBJ1-3
v_call: TRBV7-2
cdr3_aa: ASSLARSSGNTIY

d_call: TRBD1
j_call: TRBJ1-4
v_call: TRBV7-6
cdr3_aa: ASSPGAGGLKLF

d_call: -
j_call: TRBJ1-1
v_call: TRBV4-2
cdr3_aa: ASSFETDLNTEAF

d_call: -
j_call: TRBJ1-3
v_call: TRBV9
cdr3_aa: ASGMGEGKRSGNTIY

d_call: TRBD2
j_call: TRBJ2-7
v_call: TRBV6-5
cdr3_aa: ASSFSGNLYEQY

d_call: -
j_call: TRBJ2-3
v_call: TRBV14
cdr3_aa: ASSQSKATQY

d_call: TRBD1
j_call: TRBJ2-7
v_call: TRBV7-3
cdr3_aa: ASSPQGINEQY

d_call: -
j_call: TRBJ1-3
v_call: TRBV7-2
cdr3_aa: ASSSDLGNTIY

d_call: -
j_call: TRBJ1-6
v_call: TRBV25-1
cdr3_aa: ASSDLASSYNSPLH

d_call: -
j_call: TRBJ1-1
v_call: TRBV10-3
cdr3_aa: AISESRGMENTEAF

d_call: -
j_call: TRBJ1-2
v_call: TRBV7-2
cdr3_aa: ASSGGTAGYT

d_call: -
j_call: TRBJ1-1
v_call: TRBV12-3/TRBV12-4
cdr3_aa: ASSSWNTEAF

d_call: TRBD1
j_call: TRBJ1-2
v_call: TRBV14
cdr3_aa: ASSQTGYGYT

d_call: TRBD2
j_call: TRBJ2-5
v_call: TRBV11-2
cdr3_aa: ASSSGLGRETQY

d_call: -
j_call: TRBJ1-2
v_call: TRBV19
cdr3_aa: ASSLTRRALSNYGYT

d_call: -
j_call: TRBJ1-2
v_call: TRBV7-9
cdr3_aa: ASSLGDVASNYGYT

d_call: -
j_call: TRBJ1-5
v_call: TRBV19
cdr3_aa: ASSLRSANQPQH

d_call: -
j_call: TRBJ2-7
v_call: TRBV6-6
cdr3_aa: ASSLLAAPYEQY

d_call: -
j_call: TRBJ1-3
v_call: TRBV19
cdr3_aa: ASSINQGTGNTIY

d_call: TRBD1
j_call: TRBJ1-4
v_call: TRBV7-8
cdr3_aa: ASSLVTGTGRIPNEKLF

d_call: -
j_call: TRBJ1-5
v_call: TRBV6-6
cdr3_aa: ASRGAADSNQPQH

d_call: TRBD1
j_call: TRBJ1-5
v_call: TRBV5-8
cdr3_aa: ASSLTGTGISQPQH

d_call: -
j_call: TRBJ2-3
v_call: TRBV4-2
cdr3_aa: ASSPSTHSGGDLDTQY

d_call: TRBD2
j_call: TRBJ2-1
v_call: TRBV9
cdr3_aa: ASTGTSNEQF

d_call: TRBD1
j_call: TRBJ1-6
v_call: TRBV5-6
cdr3_aa: ASSFLDRGSPLH

d_call: TRBD2
j_call: TRBJ2-2
v_call: TRBV7-9
cdr3_aa: VAGEGNTGELF

d_call: -
j_call: TRBJ1-1
v_call: TRBV5-6
cdr3_aa: ASSLGRNTEAF

d_call: -
j_call: TRBJ1-2
v_call: TRBV19
cdr3_aa: ASSIGRGDGYT

d_call: TRBD1
j_call: TRBJ1-1
v_call: TRBV10-3
cdr3_aa: AISGGQGLPEAF

d_call: -
j_call: TRBJ1-2
v_call: TRBV6-5
cdr3_aa: ASSPTEGYGYT

d_call: -
j_call: TRBJ2-3
v_call: TRBV9
cdr3_aa: ASSVGPGSDTQY

d_call: -
j_call: TRBJ1-2
v_call: TRBV3-1/TRBV3-2
cdr3_aa: ASSVRGSYGYT

d_call: -
j_call: TRBJ1-5
v_call: TRBV1
cdr3_aa: TSSQSQGNQPQH

d_call: -
j_call: TRBJ2-7
v_call: TRBV2
cdr3_aa: ASISPPGYEQY

d_call: -
j_call: TRBJ1-3
v_call: TRBV11-2
cdr3_aa: ASSLLRSGNTIY

d_call: TRBD1
j_call: TRBJ1-6
v_call: TRBV5-1
cdr3_aa: ASRSDRGAFNSPLH

d_call: TRBD2
j_call: TRBJ2-2
v_call: TRBV4-1
cdr3_aa: ASSPRLAGEFGELF

d_call: -
j_call: TRBJ2-7
v_call: TRBV7-9
cdr3_aa: AIKPGEQY

d_call: -
j_call: TRBJ2-7
v_call: TRBV4-1
cdr3_aa: ASSYGLAVSYEQY

d_call: -
j_call: TRBJ2-3
v_call: TRBV11-2
cdr3_aa: ASSLWGASTDTQY

d_call: -
j_call: TRBJ2-7
v_call: TRBV7-9
cdr3_aa: ASSFPESFYEQY

d_call: -
j_call: TRBJ2-1
v_call: TRBV28
cdr3_aa: ASSPPSSYNEQF

d_call: -
j_call: TRBJ2-1
v_call: TRBV20-1
cdr3_aa: SAHIYNEQF

d_call: -
j_call: TRBJ1-3
v_call: TRBV5-1
cdr3_aa: ASSLGGTGNTIY